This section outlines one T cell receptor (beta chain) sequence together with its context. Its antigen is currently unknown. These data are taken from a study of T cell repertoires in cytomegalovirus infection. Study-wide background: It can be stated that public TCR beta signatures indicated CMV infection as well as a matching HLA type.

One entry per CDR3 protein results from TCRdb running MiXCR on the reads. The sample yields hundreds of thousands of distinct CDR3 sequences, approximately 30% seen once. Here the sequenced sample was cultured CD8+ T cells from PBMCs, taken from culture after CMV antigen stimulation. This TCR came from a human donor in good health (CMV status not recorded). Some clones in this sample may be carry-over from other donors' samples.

The CDR3: CSAPLDTGELFF. The DNA of the CDR3 is TGCAGCGCCCCCCTGGACACCGGGGAGCTGTTTTTT. The chain is built from TRBV29-1 and TRBJ2-2; no definite D call. CDR1 is SQVTM, CDR2 ANQGSEA, per germline. The V gene lost 7 bases and the J gene lost 3 bases, with 9 bases spanning the gap. This CDR3 region has 12 residues.